This is a list of T cell receptor beta chains from one sample in a study of blood T cell repertoires in COVID-19. Only in-frame clones appear in the TCRdb table, and some are missing; sequencing was by immunoSEQ multiplex PCR. The data show roughly 230,000 clones, with 82% seen just once and 3% to 4% held by the top ten. The sequenced sample consisted of PBMCs or T cells enriched from blood (not recorded which). All receptors derive from a woman aged 60-75 years who had recovered from COVID-19. The CDR3 runs from the conserved cysteine through the conserved F or W. A D gene is named only where the DNA matches it firmly. The size of a clone is reported for some rows only, either as once, few or many, or as a class for expanded clones.

>TRBD1|NA|TRBJ2-7|TRBV6-5
CASLAGQGFYEQYF
TGTGCCAGTCTCGCGGGACAGGGGTTCTACGAGCAGTACTTC
>NA|NA|TRBJ2-2|TRBV29-1
CSGGGVSTGELFF
TGCAGCGGAGGCGGGGTTAGCACCGGGGAGCTGTTTTTT
>TRBD1|NA|TRBJ2-5|TRBV13
CASSPGTGGETQYF
TGTGCCAGCAGCCCAGGGACAGGGGGAGAGACCCAGTACTTC
>NA|NA|TRBJ1-5|TRBV19
CACGHQPQHF
TGTGCCTGCGGGCATCAGCCCCAGCATTTT
>NA|few|TRBJ2-1|TRBV12-3/TRBV12-4
CASSSLTEQFF
TGTGCCAGCAGCTCACTCACTGAGCAGTTCTTC
>NA|NA|TRBJ2-6|TRBV5-5
CASSSRTAGDSSSGANVLTF
TGTGCCAGCAGCTCCCGGACCGCTGGGGACTCGAGCTCTGGGGCCAACGTCCTGACTTTC
>NA|once|TRBJ2-7|TRBV15
CATSRDLWQGGYEQYF
TGTGCCACCAGCAGAGATCTGTGGCAGGGTGGCTACGAGCAGTACTTC
>TRBD2|NA|TRBJ2-3|TRBV3-1/TRBV3-2
CASSQSPGLAGFGDTQYF
TGTGCCAGCAGCCAATCCCCGGGACTAGCGGGGTTTGGGGATACGCAGTATTTT
>NA|once|TRBJ1-1|TRBV5-1
CASSFTAATNTEAFF
TGCGCCAGCAGCTTTACGGCGGCGACGAACACTGAAGCTTTCTTT
>TRBD1|NA|TRBJ1-5|TRBV2
CASSLQGAGQPQHF
TGTGCCAGCAGTTTACAGGGGGCTGGCCAGCCCCAGCATTTT
>NA|NA|TRBJ2-7|TRBV5-1
CASSGPQGYEQYF
TGCGCCAGCTCCGGACCACAGGGCTACGAGCAGTACTTC
>TRBD1|NA|TRBJ1-4|TRBV9
CASSPRGQGAREKLFF
TGTGCCAGCAGCCCCCGAGGACAGGGTGCCAGGGAAAAACTGTTTTTT
>TRBD1|NA|TRBJ2-5|TRBV7-2
CASSLGTGGSLQETQYF
TGTGCCAGCAGCTTAGGGACAGGGGGATCCCTCCAAGAGACCCAGTACTTC
>NA|NA|TRBJ2-4|TRBV18
CASSPPAERRALAKNIQYF
TGTGCCAGCTCACCACCCGCGGAGAGGAGGGCGTTAGCCAAAAACATTCAGTACTTC
>TRBD2|NA|TRBJ2-5|TRBV7-2
CASSPGLAGGPGQETQYF
TGTGCCAGCAGCCCCGGACTAGCGGGGGGGCCGGGTCAAGAGACCCAGTACTTC
>NA|NA|TRBJ1-5|TRBV5-1
CASSLDGGTSNQPQHF
TGCGCCAGCAGCTTGGACGGGGGGACTAGCAATCAGCCCCAGCATTTT
>NA|NA|TRBJ1-5|TRBV3-1/TRBV3-2
CASSQTDQPQHF
TGTGCCAGCAGCCAAACAGATCAGCCCCAGCATTTT
>NA|NA|TRBJ2-5|TRBV9
CASSVQGLKQETQYF
TGTGCCAGCAGCGTTCAGGGGCTAAAACAAGAGACCCAGTACTTC
>NA|NA|TRBJ1-1|TRBV15
CATSRDTPRGGVFTEAFF
TGTGCCACCAGCAGAGATACCCCCCGGGGCGGGGTTTTCACTGAAGCTTTCTTT
>NA|few|TRBJ1-1|TRBV29-1
CSVDMSGDEAFF
TGCAGCGTTGATATGTCGGGGGATGAAGCTTTCTTT
>TRBD2|NA|TRBJ2-7|TRBV3-1/TRBV3-2
CASSRLSGREGLYEQYF
TGTGCCAGCAGCCGCCTAAGTGGGCGGGAGGGCCTCTACGAGCAGTACTTC
>TRBD1|NA|TRBJ2-5|TRBV7-2
CASSLYSNFRGETQYF
TGTGCCAGCAGCCTCTATTCTAACTTCAGGGGGGAGACCCAGTACTTC
>TRBD1|NA|TRBJ1-1|TRBV7-4
CASSLRDRVENTEAFF
TGTGCCAGCAGCCTCCGGGACAGGGTGGAGAACACTGAAGCTTTCTTT
>TRBD1|NA|TRBJ2-7|TRBV12-5
CASGSGQGARNEQYF
TGTGCTAGTGGTTCGGGACAGGGAGCGAGGAACGAGCAGTACTTC
>TRBD1|few|TRBJ2-7|TRBV29-1
CSVPGQASYEQYF
TGCAGCGTCCCCGGACAGGCCTCCTACGAGCAGTACTTC
>NA|NA|TRBJ1-2|TRBV4-2
CASSQDRTGYGYTF
TGTGCCAGCAGCCAAGATCGCACTGGCTATGGCTACACCTTC
>TRBD1|NA|TRBJ1-1|TRBV7-9
CASSLASLRQGLNTEAFF
TGTGCCAGCAGCTTAGCGTCCCTTAGACAGGGGCTGAACACTGAAGCTTTCTTT
>NA|NA|TRBJ1-1|TRBV9
CASSAGLGGGRNTEAFF
TGTGCCAGCAGCGCGGGTTTAGGTGGAGGGAGGAACACTGAAGCTTTCTTT
>NA|NA|TRBJ2-4|TRBV6-1
CASSENFLAKNIQYF
TGTGCCAGCAGTGAAAACTTCCTAGCCAAAAACATTCAGTACTTC
>TRBD1|NA|TRBJ1-2|TRBV14
CASTKDRGVGYTF
TGTGCCAGTACGAAGGACAGGGGGGTTGGCTACACCTTC
>TRBD1|NA|TRBJ2-3|TRBV3-1/TRBV3-2
CASSSRTGSSTDTQYF
TGTGCCAGCAGCTCCCGGACAGGGTCCAGCACAGATACGCAGTATTTT
>NA|NA|TRBJ1-6|TRBV12-3/TRBV12-4
CASGRGGDSPLHF
TGTGCCAGCGGTCGAGGCGGGGATTCACCCCTCCACTTT
>TRBD1|NA|TRBJ1-2|TRBV6-4
CASSAGDSYGYTF
TGTGCCAGCAGCGCCGGGGACAGCTATGGCTACACCTTC
>NA|NA|TRBJ1-4|TRBV6-1
CASSAPWAGTNEKLFF
TGTGCCAGCAGTGCTCCCTGGGCTGGAACTAATGAAAAACTGTTTTTT
>TRBD2|NA|TRBJ2-4|TRBV7-2
CASRAGGWNIQYF
TGTGCCAGCAGGGCGGGGGGCTGGAACATTCAGTACTTC
>TRBD2|NA|TRBJ2-2|TRBV3-1/TRBV3-2
CASRRHLAGGPGTGELFF
TGTGCCAGCAGACGCCATTTAGCGGGAGGGCCGGGCACCGGGGAGCTGTTTTTT
>TRBD1|once|TRBJ1-2|TRBV7-2
CASRLSGTGVGYTF
TGTGCCAGCAGATTGTCCGGGACAGGGGTTGGCTACACCTTC
>NA|NA|TRBJ1-6|TRBV2
CASTPTSSYNSPLHF
TGTGCCAGCACCCCGACAAGCTCCTATAATTCACCCCTCCACTTT
>TRBD2|NA|TRBJ2-7|TRBV5-6
CASSLVSGLAEQYF
TGTGCCAGCAGCTTGGTTAGCGGGTTAGCCGAGCAGTACTTC
>TRBD1|NA|TRBJ1-2|TRBV9
CASSTTGLFDYGYTF
TGTGCCAGCAGCACGACAGGGCTCTTCGACTATGGCTACACCTTC
>TRBD1|NA|TRBJ2-7|TRBV6-5
CASSYRDSYEQYF
TGTGCCAGCAGTTACCGGGACAGCTACGAGCAGTACTTC
>NA|NA|TRBJ1-2|TRBV5-6
CASSLRMGGSTGALSGYTF
TGTGCCAGCAGCTTGAGAATGGGGGGGAGTACCGGGGCCCTATCTGGCTACACCTTC
>TRBD2|NA|TRBJ2-7|TRBV5-1
CASSESGGASYEQYF
TGCGCCAGCAGCGAAAGCGGGGGGGCCTCCTACGAGCAGTACTTC